Detailed here is one TCR beta chain. The sample comes from a study of T cell repertoires in cytomegalovirus infection. TCRdb passed the reads through MiXCR, listing each CDR3 protein once. The sample holds 85,000 to 130,000 distinct CDR3 sequences; 23% are singletons and the top ten take about two fifths. The germline V gene encodes CDR1 SQVTM and CDR2 ANQGSEA. V dropped 5 bases and J dropped 2; count of bases not matched to a gene: 14. The CDR3 is 16 amino acids. The sequence derives from a human donor in good health (CMV status not recorded). Some clones in this sample may be carry-over from other donors' samples. Sequenced input: CD8+ T cells from PBMCs. The chain uses TRBV29-1 and TRBJ2-5, with TRBD2 matching 7 bases. DNA of the CDR3: TGCAGCGTTCTGGCTCTAGCGGCCGCAACTCAAGAGACCCAGTACTTC. This codes for CSVLALAAATQETQYF.